One sample yielded the 21 T cell receptor beta chains listed below, sequenced in a study of TIL therapy for anti-PD-1-resistant metastatic lung cancer (dated by TCRdb to the early 2020s). The time point label of this sample denotes: pre-treatment sample, taken before nivolumab and TIL therapy. TCR beta CDR3 regions were amplified from genomic DNA with the immunoSEQ v3 hsTCRB kit using bias-controlled multiplex PCR. This is the immuneACCESS table as TCRdb keeps it, with only in-frame sequences that have V and J called. A part of the clones is gone; compared with another copy, unresolved V genes explain less than half, and the rest is unexplained. The sample has 10,000 or so clones on record, approximately 80% of them singletons. The biggest ten clones account for roughly a tenth of the sample. This specimen was blood, taken at baseline. The receptors come from a person aged 30 to 80 with non-small cell lung cancer.

The chain recombines TRBV19 with TRBJ1-5, with 10 bases identical to TRBD1. Germline V gene data show CDR1 as LNHDA and CDR2 as SQIVND (reference sequence). Unmatched junction bases numbered 5, after V lost 4 bases and J lost 2 bases. The CDR3 has 16 residues. CDR3 DNA sequence: TGTGCCAGTAGTAGACAGGGGGCGCGAGGCAATCAGCCCCAGCATTTT. It codes for CASSRQGARGNQPQHF.

The V call is TRBV11-2, the J call TRBJ2-7, with 9 bases matching TRBD2. The ends lost 0 bases at V and 5 bases at J; junction bases unmatched: 5. CDR1 is SGHAT, CDR2 FQNNGV, per germline. CDR3 length: 15 residues. CDR3 residues: CASSLDTGLAHEQYF. The CDR3 bases are TGTGCCAGCAGCTTAGATACGGGACTAGCTCACGAGCAGTACTTC.

In its sample, this clone was seen once. The rearrangement links TRBV27 to TRBJ2-3, with D unresolved. Trimming took off 7 bases at V and 3 bases at J, with 11 bases between the two ends. CDR1 and CDR2 from the germline V gene are MNHEY and SMNVEV (reference sequence). The CDR3 has 13 residues. The CDR3 DNA reads as TGTGCCAGCATGGTCATTGGGACAGATACGCAGTATTTT. This sequence encodes CASMVIGTDTQYF.

This chain's CDR3 is CASSPPRDDEQYF. The DNA for the CDR3 is TGTGCCAGCAGCCCACCCCGGGACGACGAGCAGTACTTC. The chain has TRBV7-8 and TRBJ2-7; tentatively, D is TRBD1 or TRBD2 (5 bases each). Germline V lookup: CDR1 SGHVS, CDR2 FQNEAQ. The V gene lost 5 bases and the J gene lost 5 bases, with 13 bases spanning the gap. The CDR3 has 13 residues.

The J gene is TRBJ2-3, the V gene TRBV9; D is undetermined. The ends were cut back, 0 bases at V and 2 bases at J, with 13 bases in the middle. Germline CDR1 reads SGDLS; CDR2 reads YYNGEE. The CDR3 extends over 16 amino acids. The CDR3: CASSVAANWHTDTQYF. For the CDR3, the DNA is TGTGCCAGCAGCGTAGCCGCGAATTGGCACACAGATACGCAGTATTTT.

The chain couples TRBV18 to TRBJ2-5, with D possibly TRBD1 on 5 matching bases. This CDR3 has 13 amino acids. Trimming took off 1 base at V and 5 bases at J, with 8 bases between the two ends. Germline lookup yields CDR1 KGHSH and CDR2 LQKENI. The CDR3 protein is CASSPRQLETQYF. CDR3 in DNA: TGTGCCAGCTCACCACGACAGTTGGAGACCCAGTACTTC.

This chain uses TRBV7-2 with TRBJ2-2; D is ambiguous. This CDR3 is built from 12 residues. V was shortened by 5 bases and J by 8 bases, with 9 bases between the two germline ends. Germline V CDR1 and CDR2: SGHTA, FQGNSA. CDR3 region: CASSPRRGELFF. The CDR3 DNA sequence: TGTGCCAGCAGCCCCCGCAGGGGGGAGCTGTTTTTT.

The chain joins TRBV11-2 to TRBJ2-5, with unresolved D. Per germline, CDR1 SGHAT and CDR2 FQNNGV. The CDR3 has 13 amino acids. V lost 2 bases and J lost 5, with 9 bases in between. CDR3 DNA sequence: TGTGCCAGCAGCTTATCTGTGGGGGAGACCCAGTACTTC. As protein: CASSLSVGETQYF.

This clone was picked up one time. V is TRBV7-3 and J is TRBJ2-7; the match to TRBD1 covers 10 bases. From germline, CDR1 is SGHTA and CDR2 FQGTGA. The CDR3 contains 14 residues. V was pared by 5 bases and J by 4 bases, with 5 bases of the junction left unmatched. The CDR3: CASSPGTGEYEQYF. In DNA form, the CDR3 reads TGTGCCAGCAGCCCCGGGACAGGGGAGTACGAGCAGTACTTC.

V and J are TRBV7-2 and TRBJ2-1; D is ambiguous. Germline V CDR1 and CDR2: SGHTA, FQGNSA. This CDR3 spans 14 amino acids. V was shortened by 2 bases and J by 6 bases, with 11 bases between the two germline ends. The CDR3 DNA follows: TGTGCCAGCAGCTTACGAGACGCGTTCAATGAGCAGTTCTTC. The encoded protein is CASSLRDAFNEQFF.

CDR3 amino acids: CAWSGQVNLADTQYF. The CDR3 nucleotides are TGTGCCTGGAGTGGACAGGTAAACCTCGCAGATACGCAGTATTTT. The chain recombines TRBV30 with TRBJ2-3, with D perhaps matching TRBD1 (6 bases). Trimming took off 1 base at V and 4 bases at J, with 15 bases between the two ends. This CDR3 spans 15 amino acids. Germline lookup yields CDR1 GTSNPN and CDR2 SVGIG (reference sequence). Combining the CDR3 with reference TRBV30 and TRBJ2-3 gives the whole variable domain SQTIHQWPATLVQPVGSPLSLECTVEGTSNPNLYWYRQAAGRGLQLLFYSVGIGQISSEVPQNLSASRPQDRQFILSSKKLLLSDSGFYLCAWSGQVNLADTQYFGPGTRLTVL.

The CDR3 region is CASSHGHTDTGELFF. The CDR3 nucleotides read TGCGCCAGCAGCCATGGCCATACTGACACCGGGGAGCTGTTTTTT. The V and J genes are TRBV5-1 and TRBJ2-2; D uncertain. Trimming took off 4 bases at V and 3 bases at J, with 13 bases between the two ends. Germline V gene data show CDR1 as SGHRS and CDR2 as YFSETQ. The CDR3 is 15 amino acids.

This clone was seen once. This chain links TRBV15 with TRBJ1-5; D is uncertain. The CDR3 has 15 amino acids. V dropped 3 bases and J dropped 6 bases, with 15 bases sitting between them. The germline CDR1 and CDR2 sequences are LNHNV and YYDKDF (reference sequence). CDR3 in DNA: TGTGCCACCAGCAGCCTTTGGTTCTCGAGTCAGCCCCAGCATTTT. This translates into CATSSLWFSSQPQHF.

The CDR3 reads CAIGAPGGGPGELFF. CDR3 nucleotide sequence: TGTGCCATCGGGGCCCCCGGGGGAGGTCCCGGGGAGCTGTTTTTT. J is TRBJ2-2 and V is TRBV10-3, with D perhaps TRBD2 (6 bases). Trimming stripped 8 bases from V and 6 bases from J, with 19 bases between. CDR1 is ENHRY, CDR2 SYGVKD, per germline. The CDR3 length is 15 residues.

The chain's CDR3 is CATRPLGTRSHEQYF. The CDR3 coding sequence is TGTGCCACCAGGCCTCTTGGGACGAGGTCTCACGAGCAGTACTTC. The chain links TRBV15 to TRBJ2-7, with D perhaps assigned TRBD1 or TRBD2 (5 bases each). Germline CDR1 LNHNV, CDR2 YYDKDF (reference sequence). This CDR3 has 15 residues. The V gene lost 6 bases and the J gene lost 5 bases, with 20 bases spanning the gap. Together with reference TRBV15 and TRBJ2-7, the CDR3 gives the full variable domain: DAMVIQNPRYQVTQFGKPVTLSCSQTLNHNVMYWYQQKSSQAPKLLFHYYDKDFNNEADTPDNFQSRRPNTSFCFLDIRSPGLGDTAMYLCATRPLGTRSHEQYFGPGTRLTVT.

This clone was detected only a few times. CDR3 in amino acids: CASSPPQWTEAFF. CDR3 DNA: TGTGCCAGCAGCCCCCCTCAGTGGACTGAAGCTTTCTTT. The V and J genes are TRBV5-8 and TRBJ1-1; D call uncertain. Germline-derived CDR1 and CDR2 are SGHTS and YDEGEE. This CDR3 region has 13 residues. V gave up 4 bases and J gave up 5 bases, with 12 bases separating them.

Here the CDR3 reads CASSYFLGTDTQYF. In DNA form, the CDR3 reads TGTGCCAGCAGTTACTTCCTAGGCACAGATACGCAGTATTTT. The V and J genes are TRBV6-5 and TRBJ2-3; D unresolved. Trimming took 1 base from V and 1 from J, leaving 6 bases between them. The CDR3 covers 14 residues. Germline CDR1 MNHEY, CDR2 SVGAGI.

The chain joins TRBV6-1 to TRBJ1-6; D remains ambiguous. This CDR3 spans 13 amino acids. Trimming shortened V by 7 bases and J by 5 bases, and 9 bases separated the two germline ends. Germline loops: CDR1 MNHNS, CDR2 SASEGT. CDR3: CASKETNNSPLHF. The CDR3 DNA reads as TGTGCCAGCAAGGAGACAAATAATTCACCCCTCCACTTT.

The gene calls are TRBV5-4 and TRBJ2-1; TRBD2 aligns across 15 bases. The J segment lost 8 bases and the V segment lost 5 bases, leaving 5 bases of the junction unmatched. Germline assignment: CDR1 SGHNT and CDR2 YYREEE (reference sequence). The CDR3 runs 15 residues. The CDR3 DNA reads as TGTGCCAGCAGATCCGGACTAGCGGGAGGGGATGAGCAGTTCTTC. This encodes CASRSGLAGGDEQFF.

V and J are TRBV13 and TRBJ1-4; 9 bases map to TRBD1. Germline loops: CDR1 PRHDT, CDR2 FYEKMQ (reference sequence). The CDR3 length is 14 residues. Trimming cost V 2 bases and J 7 bases; bases outside gene matches: 2. This CDR3 reads CASSLRQGGEKLFF. As DNA, the CDR3 is TGTGCCAGCAGCTTACGACAGGGGGGTGAAAAACTGTTTTTT.

The chain has TRBV7-3 and TRBJ2-5, with 7 bases identical to TRBD2. V shed 5 bases and J 2 bases; nucleotides not matched to a gene: 5. This CDR3 region has 14 residues. Germline lookup yields CDR1 SGHTA and CDR2 FQGTGA. As DNA, the CDR3 is TGTGCCAGCAGCGCCGGACTAGGTCAAGAGACCCAGTACTTC. This sequence encodes CASSAGLGQETQYF. The full variable domain, rest sourced from reference TRBV7-3 and TRBJ2-5, is GAGVSQTPSNKVTEKGKYVELRCDPISGHTALYWYRQSLGQGPEFLIYFQGTGAADDSGLPNDRFFAVRPEGSVSTLKIQRTERGDSAVYLCASSAGLGQETQYFGPGTRLLVL.